Below, 9 T cell receptor beta chains from the same sample are listed, as sequenced in a study of PD-1 blockade in classical Hodgkin lymphoma. There was relapse after autologous stem cell transplantation in every patient, and there was variation in brentuximab vedotin exposure. Here immunoSEQ multiplex PCR was the method, and the copy in TCRdb shows in-frame clones only, minus some. The data show around 42,000 clones, with about two thirds seen just once and less than 4% held by the top ten. This material consisted of peripheral blood mononuclear cells (PBMCs), taken at baseline. The receptors originated from a human donor with classical Hodgkin lymphoma.

The chain combines TRBV21-1 with TRBJ1-4. TRBV21-1 is a recognized pseudogene. The CDR3 spans 16 residues. The CDR3 spells CASSPLEGHPNEKLFF. The CDR3 DNA is TGTGCCAGCAGCCCCCTGGAGGGACACCCTAATGAAAAACTGTTTTTT.

V and J are TRBV28 and TRBJ2-3; 7 bases align to TRBD1. Germline CDR1 and CDR2: MDHEN and SYDVKM. The CDR3 covers 15 residues. Trimming took 5 bases from V and 3 from J; bases not matched to a gene: 8. Written as DNA, the CDR3 is TGTGCCAGCAGTCCAGGGACAGTTCTTACAGATACGCAGTATTTT. Encoded protein: CASSPGTVLTDTQYF.

The V call is TRBV5-4, the J call TRBJ1-1, with 7 bases identical to TRBD1. Germline-derived CDR1 and CDR2 are SGHNT and YYREEE (reference sequence). With 2 bases clipped from V and 1 base from J, the junction kept 2 bases outside the gene matches. There are 14 residues in the CDR3. CDR3 region: CASSFRDRNTEAFF. DNA for the CDR3: TGTGCCAGCAGCTTCCGGGACAGGAACACTGAAGCTTTCTTT.

In its sample, this clone was seen many times. J is TRBJ1-6 and V is TRBV4-3, with no clear D. Germline V lookup: CDR1 LGHNA, CDR2 YSLEER. This CDR3 is built from 16 residues. V was pared by 0 bases and J by 0 bases, with 6 bases between. The chain's CDR3 is CASSQEFSSYNSPLHF. CDR3 DNA sequence: TGCGCCAGCAGCCAAGAGTTTAGCTCCTATAATTCACCCCTCCACTTT.

The chain links TRBV9 to TRBJ2-1, with unresolved D. The CDR3 totals 17 residues. Trimming shortened V by 0 bases and J by 7 bases, and 20 bases separated the two germline ends. CDR1 and CDR2 from the germline V gene are SGDLS and YYNGEE. The CDR3 region has the DNA TGTGCCAGCAGCGTAGAGTCAGCGTCCCATTATCTTAATGAGCAGTTCTTC. It yields the protein CASSVESASHYLNEQFF.

The J gene is TRBJ2-7, the V gene TRBV5-1; no clear D gene. V gave up 2 bases and J gave up 3 bases, with 3 bases separating them. The CDR3 is 11 residues long. CDR1 and CDR2 (germline): SGHRS, YFSETQ. This chain's CDR3 is CASSLHYEQYF. CDR3 DNA: TGCGCCAGCAGCTTACACTACGAGCAGTACTTC.

The chain carries TRBV10-3 and TRBJ2-7; 10 bases map to TRBD1. The CDR3 loop spans 14 amino acids. Germline V gene sequence: CDR1 ENHRY, CDR2 SYGVKD. V lost 4 bases and J lost 5; bases outside the gene matches: 5. The CDR3 DNA is TGTGCCATCAGTGGGACAGGGGGGATGGACGAGCAGTACTTC. Its translation: CAISGTGGMDEQYF.

V usage is TRBV9 and J usage is TRBJ2-1; D might be TRBD1 (5 bases). In germline, CDR1 is SGDLS, CDR2 YYNGEE. V dropped 6 bases and J dropped 7 bases, with 20 bases sitting between them. This CDR3 is 15 amino acids long. The chain's CDR3 is CASTISGRAGNEQFF. CDR3 bases: TGTGCCAGCACCATTTCGGGCAGGGCCGGTAATGAGCAGTTCTTC.

V gene TRBV7-9 combines with J gene TRBJ2-7; 8 bases align to TRBD2. The CDR3 is made up of 15 amino acids. Looked up from germline, CDR1 is SEHNR and CDR2 is FQNEAQ (reference sequence). Losses at the gene ends were 4 bases for V and 5 bases for J; bases not matched to a gene: 10. The DNA for the CDR3 is TGTGCCAGCAGCTACACCGGGACTAGATTCCACGAGCAGTACTTC. Translated: CASSYTGTRFHEQYF.